A selection of T cell receptor beta chains follows, all from one sample in a study of blood T cell repertoires in COVID-19. Sequencing used immunoSEQ multiplex PCR; TCRdb keeps in-frame clones, though not all of them. The table shows roughly 70,000 clones, with more than 70% occurring only once. Input material: peripheral blood. These receptors were obtained from a human donor in a cohort sampled during active COVID-19. Each CDR3 is given with its conserved first and last residue. D genes are given only for firm matches. Only part of the rows carry a size: once, few, many, or a class if the clone is expanded.

TRBD2	TRBV3-1/TRBV3-2	NA	TRBJ2-2	TGTGCCAGCAGCCAAAGACTAGCGGTAACCGGGGAGCTGTTTTTT	CASSQRLAVTGELFF
NA	TRBV28	few	TRBJ1-5	TGTGCCAGCAGTTACATACAGGCTCGCAATCAGCCCCAGCATTTT	CASSYIQARNQPQHF
NA	TRBV5-5	NA	TRBJ1-1	TGTGCCAGCAGCTTGGCAGAGAACACTGAAGCTTTCTTT	CASSLAENTEAFF
TRBD1	TRBV5-6	few	TRBJ2-2	TGTGCCAGCAGCTCGAGGGGGCCACTTGATTTCGGGGAGCTGTTTTTT	CASSSRGPLDFGELFF
TRBD2	TRBV7-7	few	TRBJ2-1	TGTGCTAGCAGCCCCTCACCCCACCATAGCGGGAGTGAGCAGTTCTTC	CASSPSPHHSGSEQFF
NA	TRBV5-4	NA	TRBJ1-6	TGTGCCAGCAGCCTGGGGGTGCAGGGCGGCTCACCCCTCCACTTT	CASSLGVQGGSPLHF
TRBD2	TRBV28	NA	TRBJ2-1	TGTGCCAGCAGATCGGGGGGGCAAGGGGATGAGCAGTTCTTC	CASRSGGQGDEQFF
NA	TRBV7-3	NA	TRBJ1-1	TGTGCCAGCAGCTTATACAGAACAGGGAACACTGAAGCTTTCTTT	CASSLYRTGNTEAFF
TRBD1	TRBV11-2	once	TRBJ2-5	TGTGCCAGCAGCTTAGCCCCTCAGGGGGCATCCCAAGAGACCCAGTACTTC	CASSLAPQGASQETQYF
NA	TRBV4-1	once	TRBJ2-5	TGCGCCAGCAGCCAAGCGTCTAGCGAGGAGACCCAGTACTTC	CASSQASSEETQYF
TRBD2	TRBV7-2	NA	TRBJ2-5	TGTGCCAGCAGCGTACCCCCGGGGGTAGCGGGCGAGACCCAGTACTTC	CASSVPPGVAGETQYF
NA	TRBV4-2	NA	TRBJ1-1	TGTGCCAGCAGCCAAGACTCGGGGGGGAGCGTTGGGAACACTGAAGCTTTCTTT	CASSQDSGGSVGNTEAFF
NA	TRBV6-1	NA	TRBJ2-5	TGTGCCAGCAGTGAAGAGAGGATTCTGGGGGGGCGTGGAGAGACCCAGTACTTC	CASSEERILGGRGETQYF
NA	TRBV7-2	NA	TRBJ2-7	TGTGCCAGCAGCTTTGGGCATGTGAGCGGAGGATACGAGCAGTACTTC	CASSFGHVSGGYEQYF
NA	TRBV3-1/TRBV3-2	NA	TRBJ1-2	TGTGCCAGCAGCCTTAGGGGCCAGGTTGTTCTATCCAGCTACACCTTC	CASSLRGQVVLSSYTF
NA	TRBV6-5	once	TRBJ2-3	TGTGCCAGCAGCTCAGGACTAGATACGCAGTATTTT	CASSSGLDTQYF
TRBD2	TRBV5-4	NA	TRBJ2-3	TGTGCCAGCAGCTTGGTGCTAGCGGGAGACCGAACAGATACGCAGTATTTT	CASSLVLAGDRTDTQYF
TRBD1	TRBV25-1	once	TRBJ1-3	TGTGCCAGCAGTGAAGGGACAGGGTTCATCGGCTCTGGAAACACCATATATTTT	CASSEGTGFIGSGNTIYF
NA	TRBV11-2	NA	TRBJ1-5	TGTGCCAGCAGCTTAGCCGGGAATAGCAATCAGCCCCAGCATTTT	CASSLAGNSNQPQHF
TRBD2	TRBV3-1/TRBV3-2	NA	TRBJ2-2	TGTGCCAGCAGCCCTCCTAGCGGGAGCGGGGAGCTGTTTTTT	CASSPPSGSGELFF
TRBD1	TRBV5-1	NA	TRBJ2-2	TGCGCCACCCACCGGGACAGGGACACCGGGGAGCTGTTTTTT	CATHRDRDTGELFF
NA	TRBV5-1	NA	TRBJ2-1	TGCGCCAGCAGGGTAGATACCTCCTACAATGAGCAGTTCTTC	CASRVDTSYNEQFF
TRBD1	TRBV29-1	NA	TRBJ2-3	TGCAGCGTTGAACGCGAAGGGGGGACAGGGGCAGATACGCAGTATTTT	CSVEREGGTGADTQYF
NA	TRBV28	NA	TRBJ1-1	TGTGCCAGCAGCTTCAGGGTCGGGGGCACTGAAGCTTTCTTT	CASSFRVGGTEAFF
NA	TRBV2	NA	TRBJ1-5	TGTGCCAGCGGCGCGGCTCAGCCCCAGCATTTT	CASGAAQPQHF
TRBD2	TRBV3-1/TRBV3-2	NA	TRBJ2-4	TGTGCCAGCAGCCCGACTAGCGGGATCGTCAAAAACATTCAGTACTTC	CASSPTSGIVKNIQYF
NA	TRBV5-1	NA	TRBJ2-3	TGCGCCAGCAGCCTCAGCACAGATACGCAGTATTTT	CASSLSTDTQYF
NA	TRBV25-1	NA	TRBJ2-7	TGTGCCAGCAGTGTATCCTACGAGCAGTACTTC	CASSVSYEQYF
NA	TRBV11-3	NA	TRBJ2-2	TGTGCCAGCAGCTTAGAACTAGAATCTCCACCCGGGGAGCTGTTTTTT	CASSLELESPPGELFF
TRBD1	TRBV28	few	TRBJ1-5	TGTGCCAGCAGACTGGACAGGGGGCCATATAGCAATCAGCCCCAGCATTTT	CASRLDRGPYSNQPQHF
TRBD1	TRBV5-1	NA	TRBJ2-1	TGCGCCAGCAGCACGGGACAGGGTTGGACTGAGCAGTTCTTC	CASSTGQGWTEQFF
TRBD1	TRBV27	NA	TRBJ1-4	TGTGCCAGCAGTGCCCGGGAGGGGGCTTTAGAAAAACTGTTTTTT	CASSAREGALEKLFF
TRBD1	TRBV19	NA	TRBJ1-2	TGTGCCAGTAGCGACAGGGGTCAGTTGAATGGCTACACCTTC	CASSDRGQLNGYTF
TRBD1	TRBV13	few	TRBJ1-2	TGTGCCAGCAGACTGAGGGGGACAGGGGGCGATGGCTATGGCTACACCTTC	CASRLRGTGGDGYGYTF
NA	TRBV2	NA	TRBJ2-5	TGTGCCAGCAGTGAGGCGGGGCCAAAGGGCCAAGAGACCCAGTACTTC	CASSEAGPKGQETQYF
TRBD1	TRBV9	once	TRBJ2-3	TGTGCCAGCAGCCACCCCCGGACAGGGGGGAGAGATACGCAGTATTTT	CASSHPRTGGRDTQYF
NA	TRBV6-5	NA	TRBJ1-5	TGTGCCAGCATTACGGTCGGGATGGGGCCCCAGCATTTT	CASITVGMGPQHF
NA	TRBV6-6	NA	TRBJ1-1	TGTGCCAGCAGTTCGGGGAACACTGAAGCTTTCTTT	CASSSGNTEAFF
TRBD1	TRBV7-7	NA	TRBJ1-3	TGTGCTAGCAGCTTAGGTACAGGGGCTGGAAACACCATATATTTT	CASSLGTGAGNTIYF
TRBD1	TRBV10-3	NA	TRBJ2-1	TGTGCCATCAGTGAGTCGGGGACAGGGGATGAGCAGTTCTTC	CAISESGTGDEQFF
NA	TRBV9	NA	TRBJ1-1	TGTGCCAGCAGCCCAAAGGCCAGGCCCACTGAAGCTTTCTTT	CASSPKARPTEAFF
NA	TRBV11-2	NA	TRBJ1-1	TGTGCCAGCAGCATCCGGACAGCAATGAACACTGAAGCTTTCTTT	CASSIRTAMNTEAFF